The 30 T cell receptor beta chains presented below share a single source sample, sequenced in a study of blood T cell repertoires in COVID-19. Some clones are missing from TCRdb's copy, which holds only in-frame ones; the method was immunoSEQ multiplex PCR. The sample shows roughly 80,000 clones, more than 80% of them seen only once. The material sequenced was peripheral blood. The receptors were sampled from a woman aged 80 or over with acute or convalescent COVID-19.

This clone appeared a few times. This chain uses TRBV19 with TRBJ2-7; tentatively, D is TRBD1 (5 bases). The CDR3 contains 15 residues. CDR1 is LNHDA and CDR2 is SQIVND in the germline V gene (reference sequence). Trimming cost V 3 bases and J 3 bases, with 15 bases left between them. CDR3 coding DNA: TGTGCCAGTAGTATCGGGCGGCAGGGAAACTACGAGCAGTACTTC. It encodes CASSIGRQGNYEQYF.

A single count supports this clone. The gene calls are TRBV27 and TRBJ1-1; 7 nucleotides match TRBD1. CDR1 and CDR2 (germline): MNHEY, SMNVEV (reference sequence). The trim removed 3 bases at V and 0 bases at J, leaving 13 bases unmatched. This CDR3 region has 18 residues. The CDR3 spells CASSLTGFQQGLNTEAFF. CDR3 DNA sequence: TGTGCCAGCAGTTTGACCGGTTTCCAACAGGGGCTGAACACTGAAGCTTTCTTT.

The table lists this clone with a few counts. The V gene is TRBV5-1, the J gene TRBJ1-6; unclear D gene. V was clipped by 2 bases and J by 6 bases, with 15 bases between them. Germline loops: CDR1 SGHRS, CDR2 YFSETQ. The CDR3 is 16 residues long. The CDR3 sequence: CASSLLPGGSNSPLHF. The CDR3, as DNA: TGCGCCAGCAGCTTACTTCCTGGTGGTAGTAATTCACCCCTCCACTTT.

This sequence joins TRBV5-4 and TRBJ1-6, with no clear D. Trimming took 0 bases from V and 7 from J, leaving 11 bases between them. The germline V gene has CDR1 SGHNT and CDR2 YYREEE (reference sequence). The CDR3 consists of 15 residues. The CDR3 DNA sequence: TGTGCCAGCAGCTTGGGTTGGGGAGGGAATTCACCCCTCCACTTT. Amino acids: CASSLGWGGNSPLHF.

CDR3 protein: CASSPVPGLNEQYF. CDR3 nucleotides: TGTGCCAGCTCACCCGTCCCGGGACTAAACGAGCAGTACTTC. This sequence joins TRBV18 and TRBJ2-7, with TRBD2 matching 7 bases. Germline CDR1 KGHSH, CDR2 LQKENI. The CDR3 contains 14 residues. J gave up 5 bases and V 3 bases, and 7 bases lay outside the gene matches.

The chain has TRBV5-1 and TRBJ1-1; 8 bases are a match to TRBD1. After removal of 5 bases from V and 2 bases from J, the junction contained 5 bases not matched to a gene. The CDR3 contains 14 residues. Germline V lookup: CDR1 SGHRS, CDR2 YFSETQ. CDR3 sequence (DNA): TGCGCCAGCAGTACCCAGGGGGCTAACACTGAAGCTTTCTTT. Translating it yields CASSTQGANTEAFF.

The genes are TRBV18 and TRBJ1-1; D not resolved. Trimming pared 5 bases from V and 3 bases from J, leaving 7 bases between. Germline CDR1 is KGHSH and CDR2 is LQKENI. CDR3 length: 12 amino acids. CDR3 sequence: CASSTEYTEAFF. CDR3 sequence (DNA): TGTGCCAGCTCAACGGAGTACACTGAAGCTTTCTTT.

The DNA for the CDR3 is TGTGCCAGCAGCCCTCCCACAGTGTCCTATGGCTACACCTTC. Residues: CASSPPTVSYGYTF. The chain couples TRBV3-1 (or the pseudogene TRBV3-2) to TRBJ1-2, with no clear D. The length of the CDR3 is 14 residues. From germline, CDR1 is LGHDT and CDR2 YNNKEL (reference sequence). Between the trimmed V and J ends, which lost 4 bases and 4 bases, there was a span of 13 bases.

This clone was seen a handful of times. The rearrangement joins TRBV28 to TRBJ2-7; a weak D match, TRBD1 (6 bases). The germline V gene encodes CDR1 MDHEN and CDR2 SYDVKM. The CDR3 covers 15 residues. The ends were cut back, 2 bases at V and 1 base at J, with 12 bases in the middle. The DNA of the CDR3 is TGTGCCAGCAGTTTAAGGACAGCATCGTCCTACGAGCAGTACTTC. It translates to CASSLRTASSYEQYF.

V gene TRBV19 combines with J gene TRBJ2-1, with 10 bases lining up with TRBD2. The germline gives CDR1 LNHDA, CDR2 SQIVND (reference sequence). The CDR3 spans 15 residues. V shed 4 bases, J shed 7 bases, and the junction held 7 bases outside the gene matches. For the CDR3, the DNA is TGTGCCAGTAGTACAGGAGCTAGCGGGAGAAATGAGCAGTTCTTC. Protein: CASSTGASGRNEQFF.

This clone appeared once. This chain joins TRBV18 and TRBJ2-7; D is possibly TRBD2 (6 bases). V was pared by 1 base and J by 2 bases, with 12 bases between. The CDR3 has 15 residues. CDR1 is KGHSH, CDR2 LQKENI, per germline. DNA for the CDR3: TGTGCCAGCTCACCACGCGGGACTGGGCCCTACGAGCAGTACTTC. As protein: CASSPRGTGPYEQYF.

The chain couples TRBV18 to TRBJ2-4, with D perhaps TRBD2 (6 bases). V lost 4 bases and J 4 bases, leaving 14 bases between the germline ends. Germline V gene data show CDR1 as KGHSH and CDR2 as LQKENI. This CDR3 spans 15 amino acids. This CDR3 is CASSRSPAGKNIQYF. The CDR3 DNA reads TGTGCCAGCTCACGTTCCCCCGCGGGGAAAAACATTCAGTACTTC.

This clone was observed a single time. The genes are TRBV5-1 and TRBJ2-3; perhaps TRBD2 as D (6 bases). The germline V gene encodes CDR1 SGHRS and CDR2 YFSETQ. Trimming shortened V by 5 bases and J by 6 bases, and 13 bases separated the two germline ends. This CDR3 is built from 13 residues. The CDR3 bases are TGCGCCAGCAGTCGGCGGGAACGGGATACGCAGTATTTT. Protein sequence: CASSRRERDTQYF.

The CDR3 DNA reads TGTGCCATAGGACTAGCGGGACAAGGTTACACCGGGGAGCTGTTTTTT. Its protein is CAIGLAGQGYTGELFF. This chain uses TRBV30 with TRBJ2-2, with TRBD2 identical over 12 bases. CDR1 and CDR2 (germline): GTSNPN, SVGIG (reference sequence). J was trimmed by 3 bases and V by 8 bases; bases with no gene match: 10. There are 16 residues in the CDR3. Filled out from reference TRBV30 and TRBJ2-2, the complete variable domain reads SQTIHQWPATLVQPVGSPLSLECTVEGTSNPNLYWYRQAAGRGLQLLFYSVGIGQISSEVPQNLSASRPQDRQFILSSKKLLLSDSGFYLCAIGLAGQGYTGELFFGEGSRLTVL.

The CDR3 nucleotides read TGCGCCAGCAGCTTGTCTGGCGGGAGCTCCTACAATGAGCAGTTCTTC. This codes for CASSLSGGSSYNEQFF. J is TRBJ2-1 and V is TRBV5-1; 7 nucleotides align to TRBD2. The CDR3 runs to 16 residues. Germline V gives CDR1 SGHRS, CDR2 YFSETQ. The V gene end was trimmed by 1 base and the J gene end by 0 bases; junction bases not matched to a gene: 4. Together with reference TRBV5-1 and TRBJ2-1, the CDR3 gives the full variable domain: KAGVTQTPRYLIKTRGQQVTLSCSPISGHRSVSWYQQTPGQGLQFLFEYFSETQRNKGNFPGRFSGRQFSNSRSEMNVSTLELGDSALYLCASSLSGGSSYNEQFFGPGTRLTVL.

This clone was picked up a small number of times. CDR3 region: CATSREGTSMETQYF. The DNA of the CDR3 is TGTGCCACCAGCAGAGAAGGGACTAGCATGGAGACCCAGTACTTC. This chain uses TRBV15 with TRBJ2-5, with 9 nucleotides matching TRBD2. The CDR3 has 15 residues. Germline loops: CDR1 LNHNV, CDR2 YYDKDF (reference sequence). V trimming: 0 bases; J trimming: 5 bases; junction bases outside the gene matches: 4.

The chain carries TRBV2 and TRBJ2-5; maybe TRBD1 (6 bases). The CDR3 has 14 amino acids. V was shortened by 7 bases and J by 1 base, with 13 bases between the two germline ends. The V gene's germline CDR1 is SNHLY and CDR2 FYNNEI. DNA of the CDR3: TGTGCCAGCACTGACCGGACAGTCCAAGAGACCCAGTACTTC. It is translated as CASTDRTVQETQYF.

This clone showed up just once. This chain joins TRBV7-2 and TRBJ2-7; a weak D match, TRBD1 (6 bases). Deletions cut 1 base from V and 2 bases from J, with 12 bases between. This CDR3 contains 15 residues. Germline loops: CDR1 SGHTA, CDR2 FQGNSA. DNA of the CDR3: TGTGCCAGCAGCTTAGGGCCGCGACAGGCCTACGAGCAGTACTTC. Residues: CASSLGPRQAYEQYF.

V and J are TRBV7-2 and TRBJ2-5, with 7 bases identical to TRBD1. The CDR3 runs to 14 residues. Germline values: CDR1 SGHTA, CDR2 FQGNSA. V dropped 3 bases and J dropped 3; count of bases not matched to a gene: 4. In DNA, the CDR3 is TGTGCCAGCAGCTTGGGACAGAGTAAAGAGACCCAGTACTTC. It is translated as CASSLGQSKETQYF.

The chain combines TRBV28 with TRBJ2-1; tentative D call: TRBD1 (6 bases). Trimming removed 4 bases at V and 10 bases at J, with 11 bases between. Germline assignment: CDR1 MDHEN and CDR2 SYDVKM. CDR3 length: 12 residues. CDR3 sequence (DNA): TGTGCCAGCAGTTCACCGGGGACAGAGCAGTTCTTC. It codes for CASSSPGTEQFF.

The CDR3 loop reads CASGEQRSANEQFF. The CDR3 DNA follows: TGTGCCAGCGGAGAACAACGGTCGGCCAATGAGCAGTTCTTC. V gene TRBV7-3 combines with J gene TRBJ2-1; D uncertain. The CDR3 consists of 14 residues. The germline V gene has CDR1 SGHTA and CDR2 FQGTGA. Between the trimmed V and J ends, which lost 8 bases and 6 bases, there was a span of 17 bases.

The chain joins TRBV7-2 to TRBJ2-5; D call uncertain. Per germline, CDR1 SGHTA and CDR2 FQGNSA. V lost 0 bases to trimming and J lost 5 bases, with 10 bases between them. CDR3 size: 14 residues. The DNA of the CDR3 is TGTGCCAGCAGCTTAGCACGGTGGGCTGAGACCCAGTACTTC. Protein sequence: CASSLARWAETQYF.

The CDR3 region is CACPSQGNTIYF. As DNA, the CDR3 is TGTGCCTGCCCTTCACAGGGAAACACCATATATTTT. V usage is TRBV30 and J usage is TRBJ1-3; no clear D gene. The CDR3 spans 12 residues. Germline V CDR1 and CDR2: GTSNPN, SVGIG (reference sequence). V was shortened by 6 bases and J by 4 bases, with 10 bases between the two germline ends. Full variable domain (remainder filled in from reference TRBV30 and TRBJ1-3): SQTIHQWPATLVQPVGSPLSLECTVEGTSNPNLYWYRQAAGRGLQLLFYSVGIGQISSEVPQNLSASRPQDRQFILSSKKLLLSDSGFYLCACPSQGNTIYFGEGSWLTVV.

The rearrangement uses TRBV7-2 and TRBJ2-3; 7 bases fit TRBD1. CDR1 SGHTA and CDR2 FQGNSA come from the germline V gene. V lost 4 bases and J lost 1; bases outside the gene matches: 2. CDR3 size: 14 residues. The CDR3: CASSSGQGTDTQYF. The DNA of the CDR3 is TGTGCCAGCAGCTCTGGACAGGGCACAGATACGCAGTATTTT.

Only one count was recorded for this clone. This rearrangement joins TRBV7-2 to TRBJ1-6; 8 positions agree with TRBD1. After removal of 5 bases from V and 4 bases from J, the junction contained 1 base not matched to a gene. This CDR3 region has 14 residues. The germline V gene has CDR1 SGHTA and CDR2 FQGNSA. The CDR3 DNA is TGTGCCAGCAGCCGGACAGGGTATAATTCACCCCTCCACTTT. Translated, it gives CASSRTGYNSPLHF.

The CDR3 DNA reads as TGTGCCAGCAGCTTGGTCGGGTTAGGCTACACCTTC. Translating gives CASSLVGLGYTF. The chain has TRBV5-8 and TRBJ1-2, with D unresolved. The CDR3 is made up of 12 amino acids. Germline V CDR1 and CDR2: SGHTS, YDEGEE. Trimming left V 0 bases short and J 8 bases short, with 8 bases between.

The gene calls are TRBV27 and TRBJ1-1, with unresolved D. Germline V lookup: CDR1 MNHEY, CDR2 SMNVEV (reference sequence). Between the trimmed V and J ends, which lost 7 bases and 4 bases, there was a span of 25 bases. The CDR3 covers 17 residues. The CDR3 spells CASTPLLGPGSGTEAFF. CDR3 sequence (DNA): TGTGCCAGCACGCCCCTCCTCGGTCCGGGGTCTGGCACTGAAGCTTTCTTT.

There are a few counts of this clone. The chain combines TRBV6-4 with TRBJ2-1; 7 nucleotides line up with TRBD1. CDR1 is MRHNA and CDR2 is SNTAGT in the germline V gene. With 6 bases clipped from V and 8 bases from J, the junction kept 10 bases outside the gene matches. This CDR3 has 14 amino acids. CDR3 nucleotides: TGTGCCAGCAGCCGAAGGGGGCCTTGGGATGAGCAGTTCTTC. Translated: CASSRRGPWDEQFF.

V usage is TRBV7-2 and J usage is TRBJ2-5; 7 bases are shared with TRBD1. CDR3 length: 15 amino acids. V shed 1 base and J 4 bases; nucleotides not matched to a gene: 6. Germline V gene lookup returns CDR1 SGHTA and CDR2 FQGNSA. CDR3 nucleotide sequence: TGTGCCAGCAGCTTAGTCGCAGGGGGTGGAGAGACCCAGTACTTC. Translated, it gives CASSLVAGGGETQYF.

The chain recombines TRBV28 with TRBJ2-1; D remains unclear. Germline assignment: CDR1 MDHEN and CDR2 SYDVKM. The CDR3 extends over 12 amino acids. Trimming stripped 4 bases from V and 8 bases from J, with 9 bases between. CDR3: CASSSSTDEQFF. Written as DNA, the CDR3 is TGTGCCAGCAGTTCCAGTACCGATGAGCAGTTCTTC.